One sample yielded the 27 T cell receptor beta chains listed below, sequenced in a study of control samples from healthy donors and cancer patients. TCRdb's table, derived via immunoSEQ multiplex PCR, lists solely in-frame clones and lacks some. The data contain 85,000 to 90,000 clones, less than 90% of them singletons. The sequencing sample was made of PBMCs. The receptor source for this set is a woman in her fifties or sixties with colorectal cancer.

CDR3 nucleotides: TGCAGCGTTGGGGGTAAATCGGGACAGAAGTTTTTT. Its protein is CSVGGKSGQKFF. This rearrangement joins TRBV29-1 to TRBJ1-4; 7 nucleotides align to TRBD1. The junction had 12 bases not matched to a gene; V was cut back by 4 bases and J by 16 bases. CDR1 is SQVTM and CDR2 is ANQGSEA in the germline V gene. This CDR3 comprises 12 residues.

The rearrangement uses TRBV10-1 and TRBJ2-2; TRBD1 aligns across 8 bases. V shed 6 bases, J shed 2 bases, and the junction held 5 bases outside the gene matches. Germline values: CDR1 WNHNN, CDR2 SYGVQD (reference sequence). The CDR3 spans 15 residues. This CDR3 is CASSSGQVNTGELFF. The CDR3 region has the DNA TGCGCCAGCAGCTCGGGACAGGTCAACACCGGGGAGCTGTTTTTT.

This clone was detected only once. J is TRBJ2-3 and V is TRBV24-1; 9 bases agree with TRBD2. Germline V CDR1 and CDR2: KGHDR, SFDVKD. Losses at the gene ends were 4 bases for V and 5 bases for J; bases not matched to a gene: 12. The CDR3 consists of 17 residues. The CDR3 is CATSDQILSGGIDTQYF. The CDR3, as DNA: TGTGCCACCAGTGACCAAATACTAAGCGGGGGGATAGATACGCAGTATTTT.

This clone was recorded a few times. CDR3 nucleotides: TGTGCCAGCAGTGGACACTTTTCTAATGAAAAACTGTTTTTT. Translated, it gives CASSGHFSNEKLFF. The rearrangement uses TRBV28 and TRBJ1-4, with D possibly TRBD1 on 5 matching bases. CDR3 length: 14 amino acids. The germline V and J ends were trimmed by 5 bases and 3 bases, with 10 bases remaining between them. Germline loops: CDR1 MDHEN, CDR2 SYDVKM.

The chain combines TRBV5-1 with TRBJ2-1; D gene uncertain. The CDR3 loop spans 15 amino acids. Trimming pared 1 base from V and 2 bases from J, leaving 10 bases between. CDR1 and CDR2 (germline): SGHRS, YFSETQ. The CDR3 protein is CASSLNVQPYNEQFF. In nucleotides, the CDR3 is TGCGCCAGCAGCTTGAACGTACAGCCCTACAATGAGCAGTTCTTC.

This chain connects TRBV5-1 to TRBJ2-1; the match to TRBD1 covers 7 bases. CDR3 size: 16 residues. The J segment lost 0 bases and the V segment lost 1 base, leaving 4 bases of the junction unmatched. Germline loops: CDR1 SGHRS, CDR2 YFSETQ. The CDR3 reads CASSLRGPSSYNEQFF. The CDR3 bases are TGCGCCAGCAGCTTGAGGGGGCCTAGCTCCTACAATGAGCAGTTCTTC. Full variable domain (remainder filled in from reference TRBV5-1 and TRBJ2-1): KAGVTQTPRYLIKTRGQQVTLSCSPISGHRSVSWYQQTPGQGLQFLFEYFSETQRNKGNFPGRFSGRQFSNSRSEMNVSTLELGDSALYLCASSLRGPSSYNEQFFGPGTRLTVL.

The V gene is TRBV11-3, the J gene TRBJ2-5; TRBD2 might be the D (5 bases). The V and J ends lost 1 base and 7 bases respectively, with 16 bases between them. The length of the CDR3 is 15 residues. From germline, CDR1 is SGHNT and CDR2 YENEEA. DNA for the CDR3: TGTGCCAGCAGCTTAGGGTCCGGGGTTTTTGGGACCCAGTACTTC. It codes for CASSLGSGVFGTQYF.

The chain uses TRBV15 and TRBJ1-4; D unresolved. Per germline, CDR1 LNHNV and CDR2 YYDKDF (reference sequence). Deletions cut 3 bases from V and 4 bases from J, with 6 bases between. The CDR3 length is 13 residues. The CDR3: CATSRDRNEKLFF. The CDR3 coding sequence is TGTGCCACCAGCAGGGACCGTAATGAAAAACTGTTTTTT.

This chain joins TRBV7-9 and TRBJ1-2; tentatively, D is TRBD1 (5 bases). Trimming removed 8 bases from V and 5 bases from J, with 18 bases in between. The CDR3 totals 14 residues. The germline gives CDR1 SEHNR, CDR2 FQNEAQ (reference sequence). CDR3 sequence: CASGGALTGYGYTF. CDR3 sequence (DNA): TGTGCCAGCGGAGGGGCGCTGACGGGATATGGCTACACCTTC.

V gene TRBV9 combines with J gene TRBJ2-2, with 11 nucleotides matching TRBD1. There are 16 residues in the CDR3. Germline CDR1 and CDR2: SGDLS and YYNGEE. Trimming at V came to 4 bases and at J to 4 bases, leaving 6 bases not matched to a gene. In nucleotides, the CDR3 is TGTGCCAGCAGCCCGTATGGGACAGGGGGCACCGGGGAGCTGTTTTTT. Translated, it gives CASSPYGTGGTGELFF.

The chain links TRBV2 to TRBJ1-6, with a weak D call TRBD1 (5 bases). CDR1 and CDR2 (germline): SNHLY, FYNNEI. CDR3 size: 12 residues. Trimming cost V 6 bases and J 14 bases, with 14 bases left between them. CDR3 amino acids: CASSFGTSTLHF. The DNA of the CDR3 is TGTGCCAGCAGCTTCGGGACTTCGACCCTCCACTTT.

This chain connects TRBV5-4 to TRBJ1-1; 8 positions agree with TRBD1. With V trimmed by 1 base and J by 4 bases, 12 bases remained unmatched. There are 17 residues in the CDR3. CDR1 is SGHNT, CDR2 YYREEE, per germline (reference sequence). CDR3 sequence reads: CASSLRTGTQAGTEAFF. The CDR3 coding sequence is TGTGCCAGCAGCTTGAGGACAGGGACGCAGGCAGGCACTGAAGCTTTCTTT.

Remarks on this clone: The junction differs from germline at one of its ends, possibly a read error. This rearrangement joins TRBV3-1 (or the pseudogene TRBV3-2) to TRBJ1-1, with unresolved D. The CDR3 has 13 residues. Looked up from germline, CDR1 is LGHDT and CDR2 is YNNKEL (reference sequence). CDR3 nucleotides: TGTACCAGCAGCACGGACGGAAACACTGAAGCTTTCTTT. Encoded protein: CTSSTDGNTEAFF.

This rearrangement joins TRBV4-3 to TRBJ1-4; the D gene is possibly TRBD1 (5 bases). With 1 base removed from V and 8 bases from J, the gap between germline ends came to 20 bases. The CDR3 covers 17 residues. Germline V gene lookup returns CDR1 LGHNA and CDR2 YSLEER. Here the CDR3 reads CASSQVSVRGAWEKLFF. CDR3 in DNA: TGCGCCAGCAGCCAAGTGAGCGTAAGGGGCGCTTGGGAAAAACTGTTTTTT.

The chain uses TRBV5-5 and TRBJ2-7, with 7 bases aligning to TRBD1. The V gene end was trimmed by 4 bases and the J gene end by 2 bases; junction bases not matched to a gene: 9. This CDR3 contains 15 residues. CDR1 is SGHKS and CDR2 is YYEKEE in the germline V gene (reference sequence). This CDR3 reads CASSLSSTGTYEQYV. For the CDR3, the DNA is TGTGCCAGCAGCCTAAGTTCGACAGGGACCTACGAGCAGTACGTC.

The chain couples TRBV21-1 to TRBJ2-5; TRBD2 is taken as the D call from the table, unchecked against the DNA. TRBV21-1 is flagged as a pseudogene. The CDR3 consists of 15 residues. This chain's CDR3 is CASSKAGVIEETQYF. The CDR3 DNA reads TGTGCCAGCAGCAAAGCCGGTGTCATAGAAGAGACCCAGTACTTC.

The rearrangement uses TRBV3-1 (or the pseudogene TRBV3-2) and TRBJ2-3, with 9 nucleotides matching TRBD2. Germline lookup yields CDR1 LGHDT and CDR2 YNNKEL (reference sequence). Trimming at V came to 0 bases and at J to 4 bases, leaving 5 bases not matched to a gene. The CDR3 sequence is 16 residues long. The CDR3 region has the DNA TGTGCCAGCAGCCAAGATAAGGGACTAGCCCCAGATACGCAGTATTTT. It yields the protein CASSQDKGLAPDTQYF.

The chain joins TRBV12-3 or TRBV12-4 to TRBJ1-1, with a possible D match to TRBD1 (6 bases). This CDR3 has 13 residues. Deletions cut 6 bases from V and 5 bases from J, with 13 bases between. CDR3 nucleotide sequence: TGTGCCAGCAGGCAAACAGGGCGTACTGAAGCTTTCTTT. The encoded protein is CASRQTGRTEAFF.

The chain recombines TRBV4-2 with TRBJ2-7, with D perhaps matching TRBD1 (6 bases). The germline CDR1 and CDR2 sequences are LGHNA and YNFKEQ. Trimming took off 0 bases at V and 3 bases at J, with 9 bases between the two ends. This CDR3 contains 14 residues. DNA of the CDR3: TGTGCCAGCAGCCAAGATACAGGGAGCTACGAGCAGTACGTC. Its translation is CASSQDTGSYEQYV.

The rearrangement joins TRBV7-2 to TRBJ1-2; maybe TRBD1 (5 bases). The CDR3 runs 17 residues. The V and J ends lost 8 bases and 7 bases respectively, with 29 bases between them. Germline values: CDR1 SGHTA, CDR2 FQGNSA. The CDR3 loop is CASAPEAGRSRRGGYTF. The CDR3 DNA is TGTGCCAGCGCCCCTGAGGCGGGAAGGTCACGGAGGGGTGGCTACACCTTC.

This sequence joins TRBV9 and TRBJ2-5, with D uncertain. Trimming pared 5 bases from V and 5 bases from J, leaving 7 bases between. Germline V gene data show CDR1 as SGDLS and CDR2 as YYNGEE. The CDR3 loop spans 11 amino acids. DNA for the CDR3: TGTGCCAGCAGGGGGTACGAGACCCAGTACTTC. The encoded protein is CASRGYETQYF.

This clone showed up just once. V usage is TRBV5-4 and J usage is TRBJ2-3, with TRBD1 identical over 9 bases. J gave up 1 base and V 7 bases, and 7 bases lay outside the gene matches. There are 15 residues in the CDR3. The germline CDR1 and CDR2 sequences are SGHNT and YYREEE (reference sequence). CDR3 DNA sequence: TGTGCCAGCTCAATACAGGGGGCAGGCACAGATACGCAGTATTTT. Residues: CASSIQGAGTDTQYF. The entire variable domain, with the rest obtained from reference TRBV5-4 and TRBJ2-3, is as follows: ETGVTQSPTHLIKTRGQQVTLRCSSQSGHNTVSWYQQALGQGPQFIFQYYREEENGRGNFPPRFSGLQFPNYSSELNVNALELDDSALYLCASSIQGAGTDTQYFGPGTRLTVL.

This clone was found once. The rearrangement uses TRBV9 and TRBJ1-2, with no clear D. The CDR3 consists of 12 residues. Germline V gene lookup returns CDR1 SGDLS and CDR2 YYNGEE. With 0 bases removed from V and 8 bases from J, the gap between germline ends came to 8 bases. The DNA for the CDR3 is TGTGCCAGCAGCGTAGAGGGCAGAGGCTACACCTTC. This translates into CASSVEGRGYTF.

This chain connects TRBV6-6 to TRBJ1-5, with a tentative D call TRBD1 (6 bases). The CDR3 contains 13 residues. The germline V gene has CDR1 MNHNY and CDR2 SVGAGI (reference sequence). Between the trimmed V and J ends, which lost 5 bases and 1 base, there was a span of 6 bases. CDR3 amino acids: CASSRGSNQPQHF. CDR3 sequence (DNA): TGTGCCAGCAGTAGGGGGAGCAATCAGCCCCAGCATTTT.

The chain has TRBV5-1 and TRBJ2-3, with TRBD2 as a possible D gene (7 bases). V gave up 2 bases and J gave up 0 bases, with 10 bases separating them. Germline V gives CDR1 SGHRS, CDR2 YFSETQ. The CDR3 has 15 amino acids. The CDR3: CASSFGGLSTDTQYF. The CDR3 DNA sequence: TGCGCCAGCAGCTTCGGGGGGCTTAGCACAGATACGCAGTATTTT.

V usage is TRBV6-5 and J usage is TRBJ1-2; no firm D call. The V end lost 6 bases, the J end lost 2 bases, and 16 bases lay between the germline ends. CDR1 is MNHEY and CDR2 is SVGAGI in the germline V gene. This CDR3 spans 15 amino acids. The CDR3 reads CASSATRGTNYGYTF. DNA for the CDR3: TGTGCCAGCAGCGCAACCCGGGGTACGAACTATGGCTACACCTTC.

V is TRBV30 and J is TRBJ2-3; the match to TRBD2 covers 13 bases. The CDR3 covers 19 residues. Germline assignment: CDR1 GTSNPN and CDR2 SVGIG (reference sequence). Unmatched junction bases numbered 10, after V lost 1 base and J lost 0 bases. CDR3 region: CAWSETSGGARRSTDTQYF. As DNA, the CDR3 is TGTGCCTGGAGTGAAACTAGCGGGGGGGCCAGGCGAAGCACAGATACGCAGTATTTT. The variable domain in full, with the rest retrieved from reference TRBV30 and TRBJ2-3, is SQTIHQWPATLVQPVGSPLSLECTVEGTSNPNLYWYRQAAGRGLQLLFYSVGIGQISSEVPQNLSASRPQDRQFILSSKKLLLSDSGFYLCAWSETSGGARRSTDTQYFGPGTRLTVL.